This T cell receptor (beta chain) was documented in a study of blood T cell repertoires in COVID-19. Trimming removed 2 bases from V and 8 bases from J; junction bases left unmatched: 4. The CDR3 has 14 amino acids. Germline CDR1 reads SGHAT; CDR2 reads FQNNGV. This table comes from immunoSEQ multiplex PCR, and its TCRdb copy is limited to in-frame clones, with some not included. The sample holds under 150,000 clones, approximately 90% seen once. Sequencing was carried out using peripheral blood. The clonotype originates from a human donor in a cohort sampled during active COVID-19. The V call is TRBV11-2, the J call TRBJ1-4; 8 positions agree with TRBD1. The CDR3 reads CASSLQGAWEKLFF. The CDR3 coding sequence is TGTGCCAGCAGCTTACAGGGGGCGTGGGAAAAACTGTTTTTT.